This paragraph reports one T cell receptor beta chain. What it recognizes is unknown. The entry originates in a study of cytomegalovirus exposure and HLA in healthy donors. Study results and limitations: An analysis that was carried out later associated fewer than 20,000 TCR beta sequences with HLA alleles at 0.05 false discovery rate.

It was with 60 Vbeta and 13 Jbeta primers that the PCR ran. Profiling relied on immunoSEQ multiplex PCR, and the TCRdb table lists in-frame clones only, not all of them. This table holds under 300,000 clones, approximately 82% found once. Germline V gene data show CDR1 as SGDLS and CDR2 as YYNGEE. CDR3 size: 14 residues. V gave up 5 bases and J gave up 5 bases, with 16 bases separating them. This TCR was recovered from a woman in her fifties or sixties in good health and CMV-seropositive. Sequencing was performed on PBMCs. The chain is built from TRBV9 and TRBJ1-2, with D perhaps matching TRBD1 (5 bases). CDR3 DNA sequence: TGTGCCAGCAGTGAGCAGGGTCATAGGTATGGCTACACCTTC. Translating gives CASSEQGHRYGYTF.